This T cell receptor beta chain was documented in a study of T cells in Graves' hyperthyroidism and ophthalmopathy (dated by TCRdb to about 2019). About the full investigation: Peripheral blood was collected at initial diagnosis, before any treatment. After sampling, hyperthyroidism patients received methimazole starting at 30 mg daily, and ophthalmopathy patients received high-dose intravenous methylprednisolone. The 100 or so discovery patients were divided at random into training and test sets in a 7:3 ratio. A discovery cohort of around 100 patients, 43 with Graves' ophthalmopathy and about 60 with stable Graves' hyperthyroidism, was used to find distinguishing TCR V-J signatures. Prospective prediction of ophthalmopathy was tested in an independent validation cohort of fewer than 20 hyperthyroidism patients and roughly 16 patients who later progressed to ophthalmopathy. TCR Vbeta CDR3 sequencing of roughly 140 peripheral blood samples (approximately 44 ophthalmopathy, approximately 80 hyperthyroidism and roughly 17 progressor patients) is reported in the paper. The study also compared thyroid tissue and blood T-cell repertoires from 5 to 7 Graves' hyperthyroidism patients.

TCR beta CDR3 regions were amplified from RNA transcripts. A first-round RT-PCR of the TCR CDR3 used the HTBI primer set with the Qiagen OneStep RT-PCR kit. A second multiplex PCR round built the libraries, followed by size selection and purification. Sequencing of the libraries was done on an Illumina HiSeq2000 using paired-end 100 bp reads. The paper's data handling went like this. SOAPnuke was used to process the raw data, with reads discarded if the reads contained adapters or uncalled bases, had a mean Phred below 15, or lacked an exact constant-primer or identifier match. COPE v1.2.5 was used to merge high-quality paired reads, and clonotypes were defined as unique nucleotide sequences. Clonotypes were aligned to IMGT TRBV, TRBD and TRBJ reference segments using MiTCR v1.1. Only V-J combinations with frequency above 0.0001, covering 98% to 99.2% of repertoires, were analysed. A TCS score was defined as the ratio of F50 (clonal expansion) to E x V (chaos), with BLOSUM62-based TCRdist applied between CDR3 peptides within each V-J. Welch's t-statistics and random forest reduced 514 V-J features to fewer than 15, which were used in a naive Bayes classifier (R e1071). The raw public reads went through TCRdb reprocessing: fastp at Q25, MiXCR clone calling, in-frame beta chains kept. Every distinct CDR3 protein forms one entry, paired with its most common genes and DNA. TCRdb, not the original authors, processed these V and J calls. In this sample the table shows under 250,000 distinct CDR3 sequences, around 24% of which occur a single time. The top ten constitute under 40% of the sample.

The study at large found these results: Sample size was not statistically predetermined, and investigators were not blinded to group allocation. A model built on a 13 V-J signature distinguished ophthalmopathy from stable hyperthyroidism, reaching about 88% sensitivity and 81% to 83% specificity in cross-validation and 80%/75% in testing. Blood samples also contained most of the expanded thyroid clonotypes (frequency above 0.001), which suggests that blood repertoires may reflect thyroid immune responses. During validation, the model predicted progression to ophthalmopathy a median of approximately 7 months ahead of onset, with 70.59% sensitivity and more than 72% specificity.

To note about this clonotype: No antigen is known for it. Base qualities were left out, and no much larger clone turns up one base away.

Ophthalmopathy patients had moderately to severely active disease, with a Clinical Activity Score of 3 or more, a NOSPECS grade of 4 or more, and a disease duration of less than 3 months. The study excluded patients with uncontrolled infections, other autoimmune diseases, pregnancy or lactation. Diagnoses were established on the basis of clinical symptoms, serum thyroxine and TRAb, thyroid ultrasound, and orbital computed tomography. PBMCs were separated from around 9.1 ml of fresh peripheral blood using Ficoll-Paque density gradient centrifugation. Total RNA was extracted with Trizol reagent, and quality was checked on an Agilent 2100 Bioanalyzer. The clonotype was recovered from a woman aged 35 to 49 with Graves' ophthalmopathy. Sequenced sample: blood.

The nucleotides are TGTGCCAGCAGTTTGGCCCCGGGACAGGGGATTCACGAGCAGTACTTC. Its protein reads: CASSLAPGQGIHEQYF. The chain is assembled from TRBV6-2 or TRBV6-3 and TRBJ2-7; 10 of the junction bases match TRBD1. The junction shows trimming of 4 bases on V and 5 bases on J, and the gene matches do not reach 11 bases of it. The CDR3 runs 16 amino acids, cysteine and phenylalanine included. The read is trimmed to its CDR3 DNA, 48 bases read in frame from base 1. Sequences MNHEY (CDR1) and SVGEGT (CDR2) are obtained from the germline V gene.